This T cell receptor (beta chain) was found in a study of CD8 T cells in Susac syndrome (dated by TCRdb to about 2019). Describing the broader study: Whether CD8+ T cell activation and differentiation in Susac syndrome was antigen driven was tested using repertoire sequencing. Overall study results and their limits: The study acknowledged that relatively few individuals were included in the TCR sequencing and HLA analysis.

Peripheral blood CD8+ and CD4+ T cells from healthy donors, Susac syndrome patients and multiple sclerosis patients were profiled using high-throughput TCR beta sequencing. The multiple sclerosis controls were treatment-naive patients whose relapsing-remitting disease, either stable or active, fulfilled the revised McDonald criteria. Bulk CD8+ and CD4+ T cells were purified magnetically by negative isolation, whereas CD8+ TEMRA cells were enriched by FACS. Blood was drawn into EDTA tubes, processed within 24 hours, and PBMCs were isolated by density gradient centrifugation. PBMCs intended for TCR sequencing were cryopreserved in liquid nitrogen and thawed later in a water bath at 37 degrees C. Purity of sorted or isolated CD4+, CD8+ and CD8+ TEMRA cells was at least 90%. RNA was extracted with the RNeasy kit and roughly 0.5 to 1 ug was reverse transcribed using random hexamers. The immunoSEQ multiplex PCR assay, covering 54 Vbeta and 13 Jbeta segments, was used to amplify TCR beta CDR3 regions. Bias from PCR amplification was corrected by using a synthetic template baseline for primer optimization and for computational correction. As for how the authors treated the data: Reads were assigned to V, D and J genes according to IMGT and analyzed in immunoSEQ Analyzer, with only productive sequences retained. To calculate clonality, Shannon entropy was normalized by log2 of the number of productive unique sequences and then subtracted from one. For each patient and control, public and private clones were evaluated within the 100 most prevalent clones. Clones were defined as Susac-specific when absent from the healthy and MS cohorts, from over a thousand published viral clones and from other ImmuneACCESS disease sequences. TCRdb ran its own pipeline on the public reads, namely fastp trimming at Q25 and MiXCR clone calling, and kept in-frame beta chains. Duplicate CDR3 protein sequences are folded into a single record with the most common DNA and genes. TCRdb, not the authors, supplied the V and J calls. The sample yields approximately 180,000 distinct CDR3 sequences; under 97% were counted once. Around 0.093% of the sample comes from the top ten.

Trimming costs V 0 bases and J 2 bases, and their ends lie 6 bases apart. The CDR3 sequence holds 14 residues, the cysteine and phenylalanine included. Only CDR3 DNA is held: 42 bases, read in frame from base 1. CDR1 KGHSH and CDR2 LQKENI are derived from the germline V gene. The sample holds one count of this clonotype. Its binding antigen is unknown. Base qualities are missing; no much larger clone stands one base away. One read offers little support. The TCR was taken from a human donor with multiple sclerosis. Specimen: CD4+ T cells from PBMCs. This sequence uses TRBV18 and TRBJ2-3; the D gene lacks a confident call. The nucleotide sequence reads TGTGCCAGCTCACCACCGTCGAACACAGATACGCAGTATTTT. Protein translation: CASSPPSNTDTQYF.